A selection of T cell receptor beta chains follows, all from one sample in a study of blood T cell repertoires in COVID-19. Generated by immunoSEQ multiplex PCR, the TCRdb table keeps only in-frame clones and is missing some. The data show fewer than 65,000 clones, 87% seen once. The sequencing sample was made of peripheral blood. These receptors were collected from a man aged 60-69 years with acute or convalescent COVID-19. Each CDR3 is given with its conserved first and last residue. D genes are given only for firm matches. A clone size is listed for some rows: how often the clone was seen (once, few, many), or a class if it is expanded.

cdr3_nt: TGCGCCAGCAGCCCGCGGACCGGACTCTCTGGAAACACCATATATTTT
cdr3_aa: CASSPRTGLSGNTIYF
d_call: NA
v_call: TRBV5-1
j_call: TRBJ1-3
clone_size: NA

cdr3_nt: TGCGCCAGCAGACTAGCGGGGGGCCTTTACGAGCAGTACTTC
cdr3_aa: CASRLAGGLYEQYF
d_call: TRBD2
v_call: TRBV10-2
j_call: TRBJ2-7
clone_size: few

cdr3_nt: TGTGCCAGCAGCTTGGGACAGGCAGGGGGTGGAAACACCATATATTTT
cdr3_aa: CASSLGQAGGGNTIYF
d_call: TRBD1
v_call: TRBV5-4
j_call: TRBJ1-3
clone_size: NA

cdr3_nt: TGCGCCAGCAGCCAAGTAGGGCCCGGAGAGGACACAAACACCGGGGAGCTGTTTTTT
cdr3_aa: CASSQVGPGEDTNTGELFF
d_call: NA
v_call: TRBV4-3
j_call: TRBJ2-2
clone_size: NA

cdr3_nt: TGTGCCAGCAGTTACGGGCTGCTCAGGGGGGAGCTGTTTTTT
cdr3_aa: CASSYGLLRGELFF
d_call: NA
v_call: TRBV6-5
j_call: TRBJ2-2
clone_size: NA

cdr3_nt: TGTGCCAGCAGCGTAGAAGCTCGGCGGGGGGCCGGATCACGGAATGAGCAGTTCTTC
cdr3_aa: CASSVEARRGAGSRNEQFF
d_call: TRBD2
v_call: TRBV9
j_call: TRBJ2-1
clone_size: NA

cdr3_nt: TGTGCCAGCAGCTTAGTGGTACAGGGGGCTTACAATGAGCAGTTCTTC
cdr3_aa: CASSLVVQGAYNEQFF
d_call: TRBD1
v_call: TRBV11-3
j_call: TRBJ2-1
clone_size: once

cdr3_nt: TGTGCCAGCAGCACCTCACAGGGGGGCACTGAAGCTTTCTTT
cdr3_aa: CASSTSQGGTEAFF
d_call: TRBD1
v_call: TRBV5-6
j_call: TRBJ1-1
clone_size: NA

cdr3_nt: TGTGCCAGCAGCGCCCTCGGCACGGGACAGGCGAACGTGGAGACCCAGTACTTC
cdr3_aa: CASSALGTGQANVETQYF
d_call: TRBD1
v_call: TRBV9
j_call: TRBJ2-5
clone_size: NA

cdr3_nt: TGTGCCAGCAGCGTAGGAACAGGGGCAGGGACTGAAGCTTTCTTT
cdr3_aa: CASSVGTGAGTEAFF
d_call: TRBD1
v_call: TRBV9
j_call: TRBJ1-1
clone_size: NA

cdr3_nt: TGTGCCAGCAGTTTAGCGGGGGGGATCTTCGGGGAGCTGTTTTTT
cdr3_aa: CASSLAGGIFGELFF
d_call: TRBD2
v_call: TRBV6-2/TRBV6-3
j_call: TRBJ2-2
clone_size: once

cdr3_nt: TGCGCCAGCAGCCAAGCGGTGGGGGCATGGACTGAAGCTTTCTTT
cdr3_aa: CASSQAVGAWTEAFF
d_call: NA
v_call: TRBV4-1
j_call: TRBJ1-1
clone_size: NA

cdr3_nt: TGTGCCACCAGCAGAGCACAGAGGGCCACAGATACGCAGTATTTT
cdr3_aa: CATSRAQRATDTQYF
d_call: NA
v_call: TRBV15
j_call: TRBJ2-3
clone_size: NA

cdr3_nt: TGTGCCAGCAGTAGGGGCAGGGACACTGAAGCTTTCTTT
cdr3_aa: CASSRGRDTEAFF
d_call: NA
v_call: TRBV12-3/TRBV12-4
j_call: TRBJ1-1
clone_size: NA